This entry lists 4 T cell receptor beta chains sequenced from one sample in a study of blood T cell repertoires in COVID-19. Only in-frame clones appear in the TCRdb table, and some are missing; sequencing was by immunoSEQ multiplex PCR. This table holds 200,000 to 300,000 clones, roughly 91% found once. What was sequenced was PBMCs or T cells enriched from blood (not recorded which). The receptors here all came from a man between 35 and 55 years old who had recovered from COVID-19.

The chain is built from TRBV11-2 and TRBJ2-3; 10 bases align to TRBD2. The CDR3 is made up of 16 amino acids. Unmatched junction bases numbered 2, after V lost 0 bases and J lost 2 bases. Per the germline V gene, CDR1 is SGHAT and CDR2 is FQNNGV. CDR3 residues: CASSLELAGDTDTQYF. The CDR3 region has the DNA TGTGCCAGCAGCTTAGAGCTAGCGGGAGACACAGATACGCAGTATTTT.

The chain recombines TRBV11-2 with TRBJ2-1, with 9 bases matching TRBD1. The CDR3 loop spans 15 amino acids. The J segment lost 5 bases and the V segment lost 4 bases, leaving 6 bases of the junction unmatched. Germline values: CDR1 SGHAT, CDR2 FQNNGV. The CDR3 DNA sequence: TGTGCCAGCAGCTGGACGGGACAGGGTCACAATGAGCAGTTCTTC. Translation gives CASSWTGQGHNEQFF.

The chain carries TRBV7-3 and TRBJ2-5; TRBD2 aligns across 12 bases. This CDR3 has 15 residues. J lost 2 bases, V lost 4 bases, and 2 bases had no gene match. CDR1 and CDR2 (germline): SGHTA, FQGTGA. The CDR3 DNA sequence: TGTGCCAGCAGCTGGACTAGCGGGACTCAAGAGACCCAGTACTTC. Amino acids: CASSWTSGTQETQYF.

The chain links TRBV12-5 to TRBJ1-5, with TRBD1 as a possible D gene (5 bases). Trimming cost V 6 bases and J 5 bases, with 11 bases left between them. The CDR3 is 13 amino acids. Germline assignment: CDR1 LGHNT and CDR2 FRNRAP. For the CDR3, the DNA is TGTGCTAGTGGCACCTTAGGGGATCAGCCCCAGCATTTT. The encoded protein is CASGTLGDQPQHF.